The entry that follows covers one T cell receptor (beta chain) sequence. The antigen is not known. This entry comes from a study of lymphopenia after photon versus proton radiotherapy. General study findings and limits: Authors raise, but do not show, better survival with proton therapy. Relative stability marked proton patients; photon patients lost diversity and naive cells.

TCRdb's table, derived via immunoSEQ multiplex PCR, lists solely in-frame clones and lacks some. The sample lists about 30,000 clones, roughly 88% occurring once. Germline V lookup: CDR1 LNHDA, CDR2 SQIVND (reference sequence). The V gene end was trimmed by 4 bases and the J gene end by 4 bases; junction bases not matched to a gene: 4. This CDR3 comprises 14 residues. The sequencing used peripheral blood, collected from a patient treated with photon-based radiotherapy. This rearrangement joins TRBV19 to TRBJ1-5; 7 nucleotides align to TRBD1. This receptor was identified in a woman in her forties or fifties with pancreatic cancer. The CDR3 sequence is CASSRQGVNQPQHF. The CDR3 DNA reads as TGTGCCAGTAGTAGGCAGGGGGTTAATCAGCCCCAGCATTTT.